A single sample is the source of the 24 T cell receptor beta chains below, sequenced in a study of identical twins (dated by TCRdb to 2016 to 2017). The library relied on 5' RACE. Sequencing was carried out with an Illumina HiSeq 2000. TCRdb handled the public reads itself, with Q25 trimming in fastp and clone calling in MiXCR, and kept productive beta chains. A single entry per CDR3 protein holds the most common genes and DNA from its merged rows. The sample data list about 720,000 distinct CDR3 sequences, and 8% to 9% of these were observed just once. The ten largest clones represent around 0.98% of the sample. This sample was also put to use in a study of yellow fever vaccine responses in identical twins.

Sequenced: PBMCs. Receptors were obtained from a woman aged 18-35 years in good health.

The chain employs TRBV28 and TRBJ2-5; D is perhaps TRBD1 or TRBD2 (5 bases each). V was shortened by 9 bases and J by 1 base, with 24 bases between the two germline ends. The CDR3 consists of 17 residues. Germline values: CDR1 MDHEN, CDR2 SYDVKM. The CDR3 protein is CARKHPLPEGPQETQYF. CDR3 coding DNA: TGTGCCAGAAAGCACCCCCTCCCAGAGGGACCCCAAGAGACCCAGTACTTC.

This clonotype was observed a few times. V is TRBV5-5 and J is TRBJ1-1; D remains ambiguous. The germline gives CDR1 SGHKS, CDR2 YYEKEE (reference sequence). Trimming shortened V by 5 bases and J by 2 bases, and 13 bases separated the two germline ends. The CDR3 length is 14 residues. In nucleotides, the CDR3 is TGTGCCAGCAGTACCTGGACGGGCAACACTGAAGCTTTCTTT. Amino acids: CASSTWTGNTEAFF.

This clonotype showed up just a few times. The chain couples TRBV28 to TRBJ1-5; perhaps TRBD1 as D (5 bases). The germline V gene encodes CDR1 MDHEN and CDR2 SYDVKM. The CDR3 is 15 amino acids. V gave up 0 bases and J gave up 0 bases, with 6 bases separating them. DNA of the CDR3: TGTGCCAGCAGTTTATGGGGGCTTAGCAATCAGCCCCAGCATTTT. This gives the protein CASSLWGLSNQPQHF.

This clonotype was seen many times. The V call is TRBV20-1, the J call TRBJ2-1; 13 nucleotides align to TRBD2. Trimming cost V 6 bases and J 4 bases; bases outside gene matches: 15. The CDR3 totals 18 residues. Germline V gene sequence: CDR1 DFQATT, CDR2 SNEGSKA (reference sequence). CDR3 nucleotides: TGCAGTGCCGAGTCCGGGACTAGCGGGAACGTGGAGTACAATGAGCAGTTCTTC. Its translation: CSAESGTSGNVEYNEQFF.

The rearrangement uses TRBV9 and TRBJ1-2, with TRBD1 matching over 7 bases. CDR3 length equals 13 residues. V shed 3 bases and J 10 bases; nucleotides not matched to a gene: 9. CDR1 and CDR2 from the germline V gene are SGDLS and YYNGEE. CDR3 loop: CASSAEPGQHYTF. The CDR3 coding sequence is TGTGCCAGCAGCGCGGAACCGGGACAGCACTACACCTTC.

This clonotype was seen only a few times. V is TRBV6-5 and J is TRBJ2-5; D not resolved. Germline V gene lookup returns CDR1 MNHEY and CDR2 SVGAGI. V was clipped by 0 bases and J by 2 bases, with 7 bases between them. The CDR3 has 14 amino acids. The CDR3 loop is CASSYSSLQETQYF. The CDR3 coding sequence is TGTGCCAGCAGTTACTCCTCCCTACAAGAGACCCAGTACTTC.

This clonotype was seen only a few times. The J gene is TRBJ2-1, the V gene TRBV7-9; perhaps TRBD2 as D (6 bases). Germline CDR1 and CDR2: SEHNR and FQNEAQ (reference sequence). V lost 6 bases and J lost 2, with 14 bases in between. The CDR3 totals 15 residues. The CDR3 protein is CASSYPGAAYNEQFF. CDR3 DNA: TGTGCCAGCAGTTATCCGGGAGCTGCCTACAATGAGCAGTTCTTC. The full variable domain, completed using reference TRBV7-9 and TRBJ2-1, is DTGVSQNPRHKITKRGQNVTFRCDPISEHNRLYWYRQTLGQGPEFLTYFQNEAQLEKSRLLSDRFSAERPKGSFSTLEIQRTEQGDSAMYLCASSYPGAAYNEQFFGPGTRLTVL.

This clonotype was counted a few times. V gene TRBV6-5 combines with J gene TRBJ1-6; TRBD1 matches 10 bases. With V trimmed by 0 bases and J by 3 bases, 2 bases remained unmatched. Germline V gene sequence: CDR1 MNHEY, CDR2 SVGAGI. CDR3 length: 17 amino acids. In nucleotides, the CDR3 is TGTGCCAGCAGTTACTCGTGGGACAGGGGCTATAATTCACCCCTCCACTTT. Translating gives CASSYSWDRGYNSPLHF.

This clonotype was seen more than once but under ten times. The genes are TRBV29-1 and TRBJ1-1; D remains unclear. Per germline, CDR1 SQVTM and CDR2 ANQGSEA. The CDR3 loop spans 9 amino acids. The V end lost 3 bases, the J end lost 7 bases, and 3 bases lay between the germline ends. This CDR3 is CSVDYEAFF. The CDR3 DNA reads TGCAGCGTTGATTATGAAGCTTTCTTT.

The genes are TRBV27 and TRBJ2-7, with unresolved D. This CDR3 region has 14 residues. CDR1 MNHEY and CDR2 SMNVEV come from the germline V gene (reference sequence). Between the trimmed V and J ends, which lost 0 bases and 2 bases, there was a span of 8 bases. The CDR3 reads CASSLSARAYEQYF. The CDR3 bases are TGTGCCAGCAGTTTATCGGCAAGGGCCTACGAGCAGTACTTC.

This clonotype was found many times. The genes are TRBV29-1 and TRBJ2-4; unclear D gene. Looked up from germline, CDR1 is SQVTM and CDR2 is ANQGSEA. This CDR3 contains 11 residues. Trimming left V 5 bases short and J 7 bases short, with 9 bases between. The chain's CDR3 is CSVSDMNIQYF. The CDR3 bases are TGCAGCGTTTCAGATATGAACATTCAGTACTTC. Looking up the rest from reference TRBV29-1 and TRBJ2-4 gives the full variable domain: SAVISQKPSRDICQRGTSLTIQCQVDSQVTMMFWYRQQPGQSLTLIATANQGSEATYESGFVIDKFPISRPNLTFSTLTVSNMSPEDSSIYLCSVSDMNIQYFGAGTRLSVL.

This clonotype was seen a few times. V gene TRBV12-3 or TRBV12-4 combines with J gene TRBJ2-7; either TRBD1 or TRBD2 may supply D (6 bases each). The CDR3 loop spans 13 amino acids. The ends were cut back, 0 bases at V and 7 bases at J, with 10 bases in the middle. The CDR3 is CASSLAPGAEQYF. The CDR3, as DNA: TGTGCCAGCAGTTTAGCGCCGGGGGCGGAGCAGTACTTC.

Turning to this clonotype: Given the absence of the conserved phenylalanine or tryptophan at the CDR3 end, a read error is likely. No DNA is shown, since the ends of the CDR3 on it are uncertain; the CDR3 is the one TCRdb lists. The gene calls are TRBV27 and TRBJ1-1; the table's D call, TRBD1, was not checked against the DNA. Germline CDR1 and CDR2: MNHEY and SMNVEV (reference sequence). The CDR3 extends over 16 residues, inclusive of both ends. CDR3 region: CASSLRSWPGQGSIQL.

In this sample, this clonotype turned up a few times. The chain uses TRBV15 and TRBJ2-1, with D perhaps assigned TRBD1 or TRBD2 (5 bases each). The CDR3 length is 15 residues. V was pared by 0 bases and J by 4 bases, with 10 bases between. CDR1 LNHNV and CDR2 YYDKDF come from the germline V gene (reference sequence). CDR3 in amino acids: CATSRERGQYNEQFF. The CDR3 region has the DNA TGTGCCACCAGCAGAGAGAGGGGCCAGTACAATGAGCAGTTCTTC.

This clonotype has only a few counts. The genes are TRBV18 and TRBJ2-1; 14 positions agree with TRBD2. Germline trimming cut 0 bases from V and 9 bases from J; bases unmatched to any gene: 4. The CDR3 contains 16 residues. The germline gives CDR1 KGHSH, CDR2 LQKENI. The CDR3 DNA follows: TGTGCCAGCTCACCACCGGAAGGACTAGCGGGAGGTGAGCAGTTCTTC. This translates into CASSPPEGLAGGEQFF. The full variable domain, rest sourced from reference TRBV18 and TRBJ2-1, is NAGVMQNPRHLVRRRGQEARLRCSPMKGHSHVYWYRQLPEEGLKFMVYLQKENIIDESGMPKERFSAEFPKEGPSILRIQQVVRGDSAAYFCASSPPEGLAGGEQFFGPGTRLTVL.

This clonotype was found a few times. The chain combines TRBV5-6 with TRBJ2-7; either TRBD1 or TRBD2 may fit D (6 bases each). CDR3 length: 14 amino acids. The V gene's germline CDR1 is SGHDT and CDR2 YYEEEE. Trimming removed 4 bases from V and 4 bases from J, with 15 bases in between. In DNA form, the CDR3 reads TGTGCCAGCAGCGGGGCGGGACAACAGTACGAGCAGTACTTC. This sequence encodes CASSGAGQQYEQYF.

The CDR3 reads CASSLGTHQGNEQFF. Written as DNA, the CDR3 is TGTGCCAGCAGCTTAGGGACCCACCAAGGCAATGAGCAGTTCTTC. The V and J genes are TRBV7-9 and TRBJ2-1, with D hard to call. Trimming cost V 1 base and J 6 bases, with 13 bases left between them. This CDR3 is 15 amino acids long. CDR1 and CDR2 (germline): SEHNR, FQNEAQ (reference sequence).

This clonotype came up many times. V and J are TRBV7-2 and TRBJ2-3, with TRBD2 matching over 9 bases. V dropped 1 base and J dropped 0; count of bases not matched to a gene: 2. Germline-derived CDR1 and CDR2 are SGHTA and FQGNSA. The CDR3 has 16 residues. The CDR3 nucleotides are TGTGCCAGCAGCTTAGATAGCGGGGGTAGCACAGATACGCAGTATTTT. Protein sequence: CASSLDSGGSTDTQYF.

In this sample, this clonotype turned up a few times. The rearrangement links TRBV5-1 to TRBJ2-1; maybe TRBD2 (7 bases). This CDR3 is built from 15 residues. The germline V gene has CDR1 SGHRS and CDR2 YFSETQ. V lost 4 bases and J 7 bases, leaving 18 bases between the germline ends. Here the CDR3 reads CASSRGGGRWNEQFF. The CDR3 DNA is TGCGCCAGCAGCCGTGGGGGGGGGCGGTGGAATGAGCAGTTCTTC.

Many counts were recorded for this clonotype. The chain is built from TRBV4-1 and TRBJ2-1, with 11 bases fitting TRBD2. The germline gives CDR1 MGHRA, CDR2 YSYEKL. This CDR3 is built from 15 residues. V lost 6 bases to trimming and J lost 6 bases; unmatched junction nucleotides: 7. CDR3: CASRMVGLAANEQFF. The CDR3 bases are TGCGCCAGCAGAATGGTGGGACTAGCGGCCAATGAGCAGTTCTTC.

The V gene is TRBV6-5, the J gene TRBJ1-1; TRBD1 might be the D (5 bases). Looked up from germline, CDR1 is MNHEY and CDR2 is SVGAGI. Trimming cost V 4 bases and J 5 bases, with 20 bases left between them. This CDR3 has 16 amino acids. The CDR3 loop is CASSSAGGMATTEAFF. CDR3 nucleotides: TGTGCCAGCAGTTCCGCCGGGGGGATGGCAACAACTGAAGCTTTCTTT.

CDR3: CAWSVLASGELFF. Here the CDR3 DNA reads TGTGCCTGGAGTGTACTAGCGTCCGGGGAGCTGTTTTTT. This chain joins TRBV30 and TRBJ2-2, with 7 bases that match TRBD2. The CDR3 runs 13 residues. Germline CDR1 GTSNPN, CDR2 SVGIG (reference sequence). V lost 0 bases, J lost 6 bases, and 1 base stayed unmatched.

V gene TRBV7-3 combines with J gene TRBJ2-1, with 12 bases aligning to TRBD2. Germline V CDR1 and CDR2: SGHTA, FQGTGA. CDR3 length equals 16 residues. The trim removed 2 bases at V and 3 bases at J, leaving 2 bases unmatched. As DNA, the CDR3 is TGTGCCAGCAGCTTACTAGCGGGGGGGCACTACAATGAGCAGTTCTTC. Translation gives CASSLLAGGHYNEQFF.

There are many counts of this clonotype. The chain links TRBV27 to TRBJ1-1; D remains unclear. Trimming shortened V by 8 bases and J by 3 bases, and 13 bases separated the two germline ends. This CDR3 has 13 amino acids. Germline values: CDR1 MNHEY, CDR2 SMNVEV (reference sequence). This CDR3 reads CASLRKGYTEAFF. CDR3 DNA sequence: TGTGCCAGCCTTAGGAAGGGCTACACTGAAGCTTTCTTT.